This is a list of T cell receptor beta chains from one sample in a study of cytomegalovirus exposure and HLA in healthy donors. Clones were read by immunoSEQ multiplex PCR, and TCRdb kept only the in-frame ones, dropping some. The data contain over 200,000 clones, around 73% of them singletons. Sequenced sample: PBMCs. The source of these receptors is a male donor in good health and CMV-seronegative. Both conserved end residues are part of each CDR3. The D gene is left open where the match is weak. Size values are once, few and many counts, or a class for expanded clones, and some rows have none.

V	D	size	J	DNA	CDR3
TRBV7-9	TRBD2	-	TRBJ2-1	TGTGCCAGCGATCCGGGACTAGCCAACAATGAGCAGTTCTTC	CASDPGLANNEQFF
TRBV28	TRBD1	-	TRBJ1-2	TGTGCCAGCAGTATTATTCGGACAGGGAATGGCTACACCTTC	CASSIIRTGNGYTF
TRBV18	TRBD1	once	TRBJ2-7	TGTGCCAGCTCACCGAAAACCGGGACAGGGAGGAACGAGCAGTACTTC	CASSPKTGTGRNEQYF
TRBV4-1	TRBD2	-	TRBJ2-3	TGCGCCAGCAGCCTAAGGACTAGCGGGGGGGGAGATACGCAGTATTTT	CASSLRTSGGGDTQYF
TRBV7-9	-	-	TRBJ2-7	TGTGCCAGCAGCCGAGGGCCGTACTACGAGCAGTACTTC	CASSRGPYYEQYF
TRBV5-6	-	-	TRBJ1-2	TGTGCCAGCAGCTTGGATGCCAGGGGTTTAGGCTACACCTTC	CASSLDARGLGYTF
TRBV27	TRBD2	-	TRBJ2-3	TGTGCCAGCAGTTTGGAGCGGGACACAGATACGCAGTATTTT	CASSLERDTDTQYF
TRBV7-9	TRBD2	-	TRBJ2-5	TGTGCCAGCAGCTTAGGCGGGGGGCTGGGAGAGACCCAGTACTTC	CASSLGGGLGETQYF
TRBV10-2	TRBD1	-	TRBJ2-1	TGCGCCAGCAGCCGGGACAGGGGTTTCAATGAGCAGTTCTTC	CASSRDRGFNEQFF
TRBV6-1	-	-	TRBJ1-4	TGTGCCAGTAAAACCCTCAGGGGTACTAATGAAAAACTGTTTTTT	CASKTLRGTNEKLFF
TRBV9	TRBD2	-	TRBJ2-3	TGTGCCAGCAGCGTAGGGTCTAGCGGCCTCACAGATACGCAGTATTTT	CASSVGSSGLTDTQYF
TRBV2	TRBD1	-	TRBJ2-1	TGTGCCAGCAACCCGACAGGGGGCAATGAGCAGTTCTTC	CASNPTGGNEQFF
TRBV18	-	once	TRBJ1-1	TGTGCCAGCTCACCACAGGGAGCAACTGAAGCTTTCTTT	CASSPQGATEAFF
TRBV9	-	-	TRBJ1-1	TGTGCCAGCAGCGTAGTAGGGGAGGCCACTGAAGCTTTCTTT	CASSVVGEATEAFF
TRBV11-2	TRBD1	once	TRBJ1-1	TGTGCCAGCAGCTTGAGACAGGGGACTGAAGCTTTCTTT	CASSLRQGTEAFF
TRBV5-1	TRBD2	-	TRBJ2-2	TGCGCCAGCAGCGCGGGACTAGCGGGGCCCATAACCAACACCGGGGAGCTGTTTTTT	CASSAGLAGPITNTGELFF
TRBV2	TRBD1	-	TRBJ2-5	TGTGCCAGCAGTCCACAGGGGTGGACGACCCAGTACTTC	CASSPQGWTTQYF
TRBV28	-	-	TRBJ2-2	TGTGCCAGCAGTTTGCCCAGGGACACCGGGGAGCTGTTTTTT	CASSLPRDTGELFF
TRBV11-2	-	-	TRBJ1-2	TGTGCCAGCAGCTCTCAGGGAACGTATGGCTACACCTTC	CASSSQGTYGYTF
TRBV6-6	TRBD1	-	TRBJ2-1	TGTGCCAGCAGTCCACCGGGACAGGGCTACAATGAGCAGTTCTTC	CASSPPGQGYNEQFF
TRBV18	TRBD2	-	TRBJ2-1	TGTGCCAGCTCACCAACAGCGGGAGATGGCGATGAGCAGTTCTTC	CASSPTAGDGDEQFF
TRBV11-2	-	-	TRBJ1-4	TGTGCCAGCAGCTTAGCGAGTGAAAAACTGTTTTTT	CASSLASEKLFF
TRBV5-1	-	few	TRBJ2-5	TGCGCCAGCAGCCTGCTAGACCGCCGTGGGGAGCAGTACTTC	CASSLLDRRGEQYF
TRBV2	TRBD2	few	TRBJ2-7	TGTGCCAGCAGTGAAACCACTAGCGGGAGATACGAGCAGTACTTC	CASSETTSGRYEQYF
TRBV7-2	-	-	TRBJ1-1	TGTGCCAGCAGCTTACACAGGGCGAACACTGAAGCTTTCTTT	CASSLHRANTEAFF
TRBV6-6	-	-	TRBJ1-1	TGTGCCAGCAGTTATTTGCGGTCGACGAACACTGAAGCTTTCTTT	CASSYLRSTNTEAFF
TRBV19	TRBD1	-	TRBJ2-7	TGTGCCAGTAGTATTGGGACAGGGACCTACGAGCAGTACTTC	CASSIGTGTYEQYF
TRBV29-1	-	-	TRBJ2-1	TGCAGCGTTGATTTAGCCGCCCTGGGTTATGAGCAGTTCTTC	CSVDLAALGYEQFF
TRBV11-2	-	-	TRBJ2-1	TGTGCCAGCAGCCCCCCGAAAGGGGAATACTACGACAATGAGCAGTTCTTC	CASSPPKGEYYDNEQFF
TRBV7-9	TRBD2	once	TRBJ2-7	TGTGCCAGCAGCCCCCTAGCGGGAGGGGTCTACGAGCAGTACTTC	CASSPLAGGVYEQYF
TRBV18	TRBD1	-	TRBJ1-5	TGTGCCAGCTCCCAGGAACAGGGGGTTCGGCAGCCCCAGCATTTT	CASSQEQGVRQPQHF
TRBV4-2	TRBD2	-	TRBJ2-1	TGTGCCAGCAGCCAAGACCTGCGGGGGGGGGCCTCGGAGCAGTTCTTC	CASSQDLRGGASEQFF
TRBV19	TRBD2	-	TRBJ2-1	TGTGCCAGTAGTATGGTTAGCGGGAGTACCTACAATGAGCAGTTCTTC	CASSMVSGSTYNEQFF
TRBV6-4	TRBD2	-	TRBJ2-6	TGTGCCAGCAGTCCCTGGGAGGGTGCAGGGGCCAACGTCCTGACTTTC	CASSPWEGAGANVLTF
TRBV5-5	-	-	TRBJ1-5	TGTGCCAGCAGCCCTACTACAGGGTACGGTCAGCCCCAGCATTTT	CASSPTTGYGQPQHF
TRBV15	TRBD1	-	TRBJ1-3	TGTGCCACCAGCTTAGGGACAGGGTCTTTTGGAAACACCATATATTTT	CATSLGTGSFGNTIYF
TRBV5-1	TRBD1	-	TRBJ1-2	TGCGCCAGCAGCCCCATGGACAGGCCCCTCGTGGGCTACACCTTC	CASSPMDRPLVGYTF
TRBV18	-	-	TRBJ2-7	TGTGCCAGCTCACCGAATAGTACCTACGAGCAGTACTTC	CASSPNSTYEQYF
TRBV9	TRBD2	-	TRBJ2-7	TGTGCCAGCAGCGTTCCGGCTAGCGGTTATTCCTACGAGCAGTACTTC	CASSVPASGYSYEQYF
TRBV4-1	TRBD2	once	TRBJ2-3	TGCGCCAGCAGCCGGGGACTAGCGGGAGCGGGCACAGATACGCAGTATTTT	CASSRGLAGAGTDTQYF
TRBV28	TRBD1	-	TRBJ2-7	TGTGCCAGCAGGAGGACAGGGCCAGTCTACGAGCAGTACTTC	CASRRTGPVYEQYF
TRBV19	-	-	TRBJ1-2	TGTGCCAGTAGTACCGCGGTGGGGCTCGGCTACACCTTC	CASSTAVGLGYTF
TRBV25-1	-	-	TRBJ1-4	TGTGCCAGCAGTGAAGACGGACATTTGGCTGAAAAACTGTTTTTT	CASSEDGHLAEKLFF
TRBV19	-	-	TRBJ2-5	TGTGCCAGTAGGGCCAGGGGGGCGGAGACCCAGTACTTC	CASRARGAETQYF
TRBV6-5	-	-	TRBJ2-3	TGTGCCAGCAGGCCGGGACTCAGCACAGATACGCAGTATTTT	CASRPGLSTDTQYF
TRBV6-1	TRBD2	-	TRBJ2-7	TGTGCCAGCAGGGGACTAGCGTCAAGCGAGCAGTACTTC	CASRGLASSEQYF
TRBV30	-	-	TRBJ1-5	TGTGCCTGGGGTGGGGGCCGGGATCAGCCCCAGCATTTT	CAWGGGRDQPQHF
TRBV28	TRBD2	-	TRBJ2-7	TGTGCCAGCAGTTCCGGGACTAGCAACTACGAGCAGTACTTC	CASSSGTSNYEQYF
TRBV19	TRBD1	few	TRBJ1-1	TGTGCCAGTGGGGGGACAGGGGTCACTGAAGCTTTCTTT	CASGGTGVTEAFF
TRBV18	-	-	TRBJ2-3	TGTGCCAGCTCCCACAGTAGCGGATCTAGCACAGATACGCAGTATTTT	CASSHSSGSSTDTQYF
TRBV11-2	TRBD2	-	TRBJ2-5	TGTGCCAGCAGCCCGAGGGACCTAGCGGGAGGAAAGGAGACCCAGTACTTC	CASSPRDLAGGKETQYF
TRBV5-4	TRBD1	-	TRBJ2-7	TGTGCCAGCAGCCCGACAGGGAGTAGCTACGAGCAGTACTTC	CASSPTGSSYEQYF
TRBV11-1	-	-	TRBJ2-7	TGTGCCAGCAGCCTACAGACCCCCCCCTACGAGCAGTACTTC	CASSLQTPPYEQYF
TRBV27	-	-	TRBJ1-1	TGTGCCAGCAGTTTAGCTGGACAGCCTAACACTGAAGCTTTCTTT	CASSLAGQPNTEAFF